This record covers a single T cell receptor beta chain. Authors' data handling: By means of reference gene primer amplification, nucleated cell counts were estimated. Method: immunoSEQ multiplex PCR; TCRdb's copy keeps in-frame clones and lacks some. V and J calls and clone size are those listed in that table; D and trimming were worked out from the DNA. This table has some 230,000 clones, roughly 81% appearing once. These data are taken from a study of blood T cell repertoires in COVID-19. About the study: Italy, Spain and the United States were the sources of the convalescent and acute COVID-19 samples. The cDNA or gDNA used as material had been derived from T cells, B-cell-depleted T cells, or PBMCs.

Material: peripheral blood. The clonotype was recovered from a man aged 45-65 years who had recovered from COVID-19.

This chain's CDR3 is CASSQTGGRGYTF. The CDR3 DNA sequence: TGTGCCAGCAGTCAAACAGGGGGTAGAGGCTACACCTTC. The V gene is TRBV25-1, the J gene TRBJ1-2; 8 bases map to TRBD1. The CDR3 is made up of 13 amino acids. CDR1 and CDR2 from the germline V gene are MGHDK and SYGVNS. With 5 bases clipped from V and 8 bases from J, the junction kept 7 bases outside the gene matches.